The present entry profiles one TCR beta chain with its context. TCRdb keeps only in-frame clones here, not all; method: immunoSEQ multiplex PCR. The table shows 35,000 to 45,000 clones, with just over 90% occurring only once. The source of the sample is a study of graft-versus-host responses after intestinal transplantation. Germline V gene data show CDR1 as SGHRS and CDR2 as YFSETQ. The V end was cut by 0 bases, the J end by 5 bases, with 9 bases between. This CDR3 region has 14 residues. The clonotype originates from a human patient who received an intestinal transplant, so some T cells may come from the graft donor. The sample in question was PBMCs, obtained 734 days after intestinal transplantation. The genes are TRBV5-1 and TRBJ2-1; D remains unclear. The chain's CDR3 is CASSLGAEDNEQFF. The DNA for the CDR3 is TGCGCCAGCAGCTTGGGGGCAGAAGACAATGAGCAGTTCTTC.